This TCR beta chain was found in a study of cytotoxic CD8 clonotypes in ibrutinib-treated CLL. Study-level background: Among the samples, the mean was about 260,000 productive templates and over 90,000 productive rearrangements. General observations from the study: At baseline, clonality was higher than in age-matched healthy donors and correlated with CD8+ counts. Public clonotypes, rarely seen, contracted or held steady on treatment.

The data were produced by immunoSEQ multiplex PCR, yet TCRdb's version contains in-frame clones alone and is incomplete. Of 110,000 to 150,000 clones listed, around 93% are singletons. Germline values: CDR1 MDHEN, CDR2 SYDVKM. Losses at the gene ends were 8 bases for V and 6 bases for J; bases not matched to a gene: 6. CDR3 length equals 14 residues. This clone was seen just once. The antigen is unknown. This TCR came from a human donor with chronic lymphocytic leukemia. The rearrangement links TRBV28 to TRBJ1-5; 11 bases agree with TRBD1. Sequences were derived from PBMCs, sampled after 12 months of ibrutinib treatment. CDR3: CASDGTGGFQPQHF. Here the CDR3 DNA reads TGTGCCAGCGACGGGACAGGGGGTTTTCAGCCCCAGCATTTT.